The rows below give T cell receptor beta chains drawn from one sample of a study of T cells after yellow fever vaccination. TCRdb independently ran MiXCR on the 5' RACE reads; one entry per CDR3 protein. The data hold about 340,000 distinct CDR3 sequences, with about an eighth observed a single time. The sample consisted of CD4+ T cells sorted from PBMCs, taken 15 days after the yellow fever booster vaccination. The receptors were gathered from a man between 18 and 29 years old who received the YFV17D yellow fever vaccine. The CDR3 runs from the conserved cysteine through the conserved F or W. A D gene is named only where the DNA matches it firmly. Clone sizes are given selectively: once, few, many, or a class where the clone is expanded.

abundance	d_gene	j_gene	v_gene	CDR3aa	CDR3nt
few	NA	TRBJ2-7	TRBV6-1	CASRRGHPTFPYEQYF	TGTGCCAGCCGCCGGGGACACCCGACTTTTCCCTACGAGCAGTACTTC
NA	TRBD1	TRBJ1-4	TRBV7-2	CASSTQDRGNEKLFF	TGTGCCAGCAGCACGCAGGACAGGGGAAATGAAAAACTGTTTTTT
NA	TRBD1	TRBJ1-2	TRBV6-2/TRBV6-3	CASSYPQGAIYGYTF	TGTGCCAGCAGTTACCCGCAGGGGGCCATCTATGGCTACACCTTC
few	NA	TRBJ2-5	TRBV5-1	CASSFPAGQETQYF	TGCGCCAGCAGCTTCCCGGCCGGCCAAGAGACCCAGTACTTC
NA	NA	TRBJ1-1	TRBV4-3	CASSPSSGVVDTEAFF	TGCGCCAGCAGCCCGAGTTCAGGGGTAGTGGACACTGAAGCTTTCTTT
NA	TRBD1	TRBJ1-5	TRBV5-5	CASSLGQGGGSNQPQHF	TGTGCCAGCAGCTTGGGACAGGGGGGGGGTAGCAATCAGCCCCAGCATTTT
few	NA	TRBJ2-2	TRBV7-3	CASSSRVPAGELFF	TGTGCCAGCAGCTCCAGGGTCCCGGCCGGGGAGCTGTTTTTT
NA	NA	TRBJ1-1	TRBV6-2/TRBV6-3	CASSYGGLHPGEAFF	TGTGCCAGCAGTTACGGGGGACTTCATCCTGGGGAAGCTTTCTTT
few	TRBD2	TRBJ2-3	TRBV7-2	CASSETSGGAGTDTQYF	TGTGCCAGCAGCGAAACTAGCGGGGGGGCCGGCACAGATACGCAGTATTTT
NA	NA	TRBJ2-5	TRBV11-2	CASSLTLTQYF	TGTGCCAGCAGCCTCACCTTGACCCAGTACTTC
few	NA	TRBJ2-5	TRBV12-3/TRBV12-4	CASSLESGETQYF	TGTGCCAGCAGTTTAGAATCCGGGGAGACCCAGTACTTC
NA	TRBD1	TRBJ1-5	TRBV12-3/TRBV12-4	CASSLTRPGQGSSQHF	TGTGCCAGCAGCTTGACTCGTCCGGGACAGGGTTCGTCCCAGCATTTT
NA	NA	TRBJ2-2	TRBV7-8	CASSLKANTGELFF	TGTGCCAGCAGCTTAAAAGCCAACACCGGGGAGCTGTTTTTT
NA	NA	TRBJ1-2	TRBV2	CASRAQPNYGYTF	TGTGCCAGCAGAGCCCAACCTAACTATGGCTACACCTTC
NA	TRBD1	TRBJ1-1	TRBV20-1	CSARDRGRGLGTEAFF	TGCAGTGCTAGGGACAGGGGCCGCGGGTTGGGCACTGAAGCTTTCTTT
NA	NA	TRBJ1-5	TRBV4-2	CASSPGGAGPDQPQHF	TGTGCCAGCAGCCCGGGCGGGGCAGGCCCTGATCAGCCCCAGCATTTT
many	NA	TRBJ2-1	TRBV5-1	CASSLESGYNEQFF	TGCGCCAGCAGCTTGGAGTCAGGGTACAATGAGCAGTTCTTC
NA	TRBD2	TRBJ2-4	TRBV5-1	CASTGTTKNIQYF	TGCGCCTCTACCGGGACTACCAAAAACATTCAGTACTTC
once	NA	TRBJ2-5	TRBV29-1	CSAPGGSPETQYF	TGCAGCGCTCCCGGAGGGAGCCCCGAGACCCAGTACTTC
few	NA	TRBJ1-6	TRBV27	CASSLDPLPGGTSLHF	TGTGCCAGCAGTTTAGATCCCCTACCCGGGGGGACGTCCCTCCACTTT
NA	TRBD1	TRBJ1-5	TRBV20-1	CSASRTGYEGPQHF	TGCAGTGCTAGTAGGACAGGGTATGAAGGGCCCCAGCATTTT
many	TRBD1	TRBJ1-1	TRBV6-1	CASSAAGGHTEAFF	TGTGCCAGCAGTGCCGCAGGGGGCCACACTGAAGCTTTCTTT
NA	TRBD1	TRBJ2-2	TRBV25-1	CASSPFQGAISTTGELFF	TGTGCCAGCAGCCCGTTCCAGGGGGCCATTTCTACCACCGGGGAGCTGTTTTTT
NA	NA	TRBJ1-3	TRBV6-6	CASSYPVGAARVNTIYF	TGTGCCAGCAGTTATCCCGTAGGCGCGGCTCGGGTGAACACCATATATTTT
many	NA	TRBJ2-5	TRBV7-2	CASSLELQETQYF	TGTGCCAGCAGCTTAGAGTTGCAAGAGACCCAGTACTTC
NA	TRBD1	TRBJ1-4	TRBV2	CASQLRTGGGKLFF	TGTGCCAGCCAGCTAAGGACAGGGGGCGGAAAACTGTTTTTT
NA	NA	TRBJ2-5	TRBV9	CASSVGGQETQYF	TGTGCCAGCAGCGTAGGGGGCCAAGAGACCCAGTACTTC
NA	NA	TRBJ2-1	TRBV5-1	CASSNNPNEQFF	TGCGCCAGCAGCAACAACCCCAATGAGCAGTTCTTC
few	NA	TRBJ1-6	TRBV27	CASSFRRGSSYNSPLHF	TGTGCCAGCAGTTTTCGCCGAGGGAGTTCCTATAATTCACCCCTCCACTTT
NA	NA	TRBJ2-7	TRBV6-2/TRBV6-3	CASSQVWADEQYF	TGTGCCAGCTCCCAGGTTTGGGCGGACGAGCAGTACTTC
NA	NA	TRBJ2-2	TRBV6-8	CASSVRDKNTGELFF	TGTGCCAGCAGTGTCCGGGACAAGAACACCGGGGAGCTGTTTTTT
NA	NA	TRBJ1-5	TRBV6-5	CASRETGFGNQPQHF	TGTGCCAGCAGAGAGACAGGTTTTGGCAATCAGCCCCAGCATTTT
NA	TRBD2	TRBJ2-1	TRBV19	CASRAGGREEQFF	TGTGCCAGCCGAGCGGGGGGCCGAGAAGAGCAGTTCTTC
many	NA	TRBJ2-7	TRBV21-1	CASSNGRIYEQYF	TGTGCCAGCAGCAATGGGCGGATCTACGAGCAGTACTTC
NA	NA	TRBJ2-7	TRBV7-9	CAGAANPSYEQYF	TGTGCCGGGGCCGCGAACCCCTCCTACGAGCAGTACTTC
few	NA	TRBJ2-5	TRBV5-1	CASSFTSPETQYF	TGCGCCAGCAGTTTCACTTCGCCAGAGACCCAGTACTTC
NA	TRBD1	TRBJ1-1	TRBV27	CASRWTGVRGNTEAFF	TGTGCCAGCAGATGGACAGGGGTTCGCGGGAACACTGAAGCTTTCTTT
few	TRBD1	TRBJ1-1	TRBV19	CASSPWTGVGTEAFF	TGTGCCAGTAGCCCCTGGACAGGGGTCGGCACTGAAGCTTTCTTT